This TCR beta chain was sequenced during a study of T cells in Graves' hyperthyroidism and ophthalmopathy. Regarding the study as a whole: Researchers report that a 13 V-J model separated ophthalmopathy from stable hyperthyroidism.

TCR beta CDR3 region amplification was performed from RNA transcripts. The HTBI primer set served for first-round RT-PCR of the TCR CDR3. TCRdb ran MiXCR on the multiplex PCR reads and lists one entry per CDR3 protein. This table holds tens of thousands of distinct CDR3 sequences, about 50% found once. Diagnoses were established using clinical symptoms, serum thyroxine and TRAb, thyroid ultrasound and orbital computed tomography. Fresh peripheral blood, approximately 10 ml, yielded the PBMCs. Germline values: CDR1 ENHRY, CDR2 SYGVKD. The CDR3 is 18 residues long. Losses at the gene ends were 3 bases for V and 4 bases for J; bases not matched to a gene: 11. As for this clonotype: Its cognate antigen is unknown.

V is TRBV10-3 and J is TRBJ2-1, with TRBD2 identical over 11 bases. The specimen sequenced was blood. The source of this sequence is a young woman with Graves' ophthalmopathy. The CDR3 is CAISEQRGLAVEYNEQFF. The CDR3 DNA sequence: TGTGCCATCAGTGAACAACGGGGACTAGCGGTAGAGTACAATGAGCAGTTCTTC.